Below, 3 T cell receptor beta chains from the same sample are listed, as sequenced in a study of T cells in Graves' hyperthyroidism and ophthalmopathy. TCR beta CDR3 region amplification was performed from RNA transcripts. A set of HTBI primers served as the primers for a first-round RT-PCR of the TCR CDR3. MiXCR was run by TCRdb on the multiplex PCR reads, yielding one entry per CDR3 protein. The data show about 600,000 distinct CDR3 sequences, approximately 15% seen once. Input material: blood. Receptor source: a woman between 40 and 55 years old with Graves' ophthalmopathy.

The chain has TRBV4-1 and TRBJ2-1; 9 nucleotides agree with TRBD2. Germline CDR1 and CDR2: MGHRA and YSYEKL. J was trimmed by 2 bases and V by 1 base; bases with no gene match: 6. The length of the CDR3 is 17 residues. In DNA form, the CDR3 reads TGCGCCAGCAGCCAAGTGGGACTAGCTAGGACCTACAATGAGCAGTTCTTC. Translating gives CASSQVGLARTYNEQFF.

The chain recombines TRBV4-1 with TRBJ2-6; either TRBD1 or TRBD2 may fit D (6 bases each). The length of the CDR3 is 18 residues. CDR1 is MGHRA, CDR2 YSYEKL, per germline. V lost 0 bases and J lost 0, with 12 bases in between. As DNA, the CDR3 is TGCGCCAGCAGCCAAGAAGGGGGGTCGAGCTCTGGGGCCAACGTCCTGACTTTC. It translates to CASSQEGGSSSGANVLTF.

This clonotype was seen many times. The chain recombines TRBV2 with TRBJ1-2; D is unclear. CDR1 and CDR2 (germline): SNHLY, FYNNEI. The CDR3 has 15 residues. V was cut by 7 bases and J by 2 bases, with 17 bases left in between. This CDR3 reads CASTQELVGNYGYTF. CDR3 coding DNA: TGTGCCAGCACCCAGGAATTGGTTGGGAACTATGGCTACACCTTC. Full variable domain (remainder filled in from reference TRBV2 and TRBJ1-2): EPEVTQTPSHQVTQMGQEVILRCVPISNHLYFYWYRQILGQKVEFLVSFYNNEISEKSEIFDDQFSVERPDGSNFTLKIRSTKLEDSAMYFCASTQELVGNYGYTFGSGTRLTVV.